Below, 21 T cell receptor beta chains from the same sample are listed, as sequenced in a study of cytomegalovirus exposure and HLA in healthy donors. The PCR employed 60 Vbeta primers together with 13 Jbeta primers. Measured with immunoSEQ multiplex PCR; TCRdb has only the in-frame clones, and not every one. Of approximately 100,000 clones listed, 75% were seen once; the top ten hold about 4.9%. The sample taken for sequencing was PBMCs. Every receptor here comes from a young woman in good health and CMV-seropositive.

J is TRBJ2-7 and V is TRBV7-9; 9 nucleotides agree with TRBD1. CDR1 SEHNR and CDR2 FQNEAQ come from the germline V gene (reference sequence). V lost 5 bases and J lost 6; bases outside the gene matches: 8. This CDR3 has 14 amino acids. The CDR3 sequence: CASSPPGQGFEQYF. The CDR3 DNA reads as TGTGCCAGCAGCCCCCCCGGACAGGGGTTCGAGCAGTACTTC. Full variable domain (remainder filled in from reference TRBV7-9 and TRBJ2-7): DTGVSQNPRHKITKRGQNVTFRCDPISEHNRLYWYRQTLGQGPEFLTYFQNEAQLEKSRLLSDRFSAERPKGSFSTLEIQRTEQGDSAMYLCASSPPGQGFEQYFGPGTRLTVT.

The chain carries TRBV27 and TRBJ1-2; TRBD1 agrees at 7 bases. The CDR3 is made up of 11 amino acids. The germline V gene encodes CDR1 MNHEY and CDR2 SMNVEV (reference sequence). V was clipped by 5 bases and J by 8 bases; unmatched bases: 2. The CDR3 sequence is CASSDRDGYTF. In DNA, the CDR3 is TGTGCCAGCAGTGACAGGGACGGCTACACCTTC.

V gene TRBV5-6 combines with J gene TRBJ2-2, with 9 bases that match TRBD1. The V and J ends lost 4 bases and 6 bases, in that order; junction bases with no gene match: 7. Germline V CDR1 and CDR2: SGHDT, YYEEEE. The CDR3 length is 15 residues. CDR3 residues: CASSPGDRVSGELFF. The CDR3 DNA reads TGTGCCAGCAGCCCAGGGGACAGGGTGTCCGGGGAGCTGTTTTTT.

The V gene is TRBV5-4, the J gene TRBJ2-2; the match to TRBD2 covers 12 bases. CDR3 length equals 19 residues. The V gene's germline CDR1 is SGHNT and CDR2 YYREEE (reference sequence). V dropped 4 bases and J dropped 1; count of bases not matched to a gene: 11. In DNA form, the CDR3 reads TGTGCCAGCAGCCAAATGACTAGCGGGAGTGCGTGGAACACCGGGGAGCTGTTTTTT. Its translation: CASSQMTSGSAWNTGELFF.

This sequence joins TRBV27 and TRBJ2-7; 13 bases line up with TRBD2. This CDR3 contains 15 residues. V was pared by 5 bases and J by 8 bases, with 9 bases of the junction left unmatched. From germline, CDR1 is MNHEY and CDR2 SMNVEV (reference sequence). The CDR3 sequence: CASSLTSGRARKQYF. In DNA, the CDR3 is TGTGCCAGCAGTCTAACTAGCGGGAGGGCCCGGAAGCAGTACTTC.

The V and J genes are TRBV7-2 and TRBJ1-2; D remains ambiguous. V gave up 3 bases and J gave up 2 bases, with 10 bases separating them. The CDR3 sequence is 14 residues long. Per the germline V gene, CDR1 is SGHTA and CDR2 is FQGNSA. The chain's CDR3 is CASSLSPGNYGYTF. The CDR3 nucleotides read TGTGCCAGCAGCTTGTCTCCAGGAAACTATGGCTACACCTTC.

The CDR3 protein is CASNPGGVNNEQFF. The CDR3 DNA is TGTGCCAGTAACCCCGGGGGTGTGAACAATGAGCAGTTCTTC. V gene TRBV2 combines with J gene TRBJ2-1; D is perhaps TRBD2 (6 bases). V lost 9 bases and J 5 bases, leaving 17 bases between the germline ends. The CDR3 loop spans 14 amino acids. The germline CDR1 and CDR2 sequences are SNHLY and FYNNEI.

The CDR3 nucleotides read TGTGCCAGCAGTGGGGACAGGGCGAGCTCCTACGAGCAGTACTTC. Translated, it gives CASSGDRASSYEQYF. The chain joins TRBV2 to TRBJ2-7; 9 bases align to TRBD1. The CDR3 spans 15 residues. Germline-derived CDR1 and CDR2 are SNHLY and FYNNEI. The J segment lost 0 bases and the V segment lost 4 bases, leaving 4 bases of the junction unmatched.

The chain employs TRBV28 and TRBJ2-3, with a weak D call TRBD2 (6 bases). Germline CDR1 MDHEN, CDR2 SYDVKM. This CDR3 region has 16 residues. The V end lost 2 bases, the J end lost 6 bases, and 18 bases lay between the germline ends. Here the CDR3 reads CASSLGIGKGRDTQYF. The CDR3, as DNA: TGTGCCAGCAGTTTAGGAATAGGGAAGGGGAGGGATACGCAGTATTTT.

V is TRBV10-3 and J is TRBJ2-1; TRBD1 aligns across 8 bases. J gave up 7 bases and V 10 bases, and 9 bases lay outside the gene matches. The CDR3 length is 13 residues. Germline CDR1 is ENHRY and CDR2 is SYGVKD. In nucleotides, the CDR3 is TGTGCCACCGCTGACAGGGGCAGGAATGAGCAGTTCTTC. Its translation is CATADRGRNEQFF.

The gene calls are TRBV4-3 and TRBJ2-7; 9 nucleotides align to TRBD2. Germline-derived CDR1 and CDR2 are LGHNA and YSLEER. The CDR3 consists of 15 residues. After removal of 0 bases from V and 2 bases from J, the junction contained 2 bases not matched to a gene. CDR3 nucleotides: TGCGCCAGCAGCCAAGATAGCGGGAGAACCTACGAGCAGTACTTC. Protein sequence: CASSQDSGRTYEQYF.

This clone is a singleton in its sample. This chain links TRBV4-2 with TRBJ2-3, with 9 bases fitting TRBD2. The CDR3 contains 16 residues. V lost 0 bases, J lost 3 bases, and 4 bases stayed unmatched. Germline values: CDR1 LGHNA, CDR2 YNFKEQ. CDR3 nucleotide sequence: TGTGCCAGCAGCCAAGATTGGACTAGCGCAACAGATACGCAGTATTTT. Protein product: CASSQDWTSATDTQYF.

This clone was counted only a few times. The gene calls are TRBV4-1 and TRBJ2-2; 10 bases fit TRBD2. The CDR3 runs 16 residues. CDR1 is MGHRA and CDR2 is YSYEKL in the germline V gene. The ends lost 3 bases at V and 7 bases at J; junction bases unmatched: 8. CDR3 nucleotides: TGCGCCAGCAGCCACCGGACGGTAGCGGGGGGCGGGGAGCTGTTTTTT. Its translation is CASSHRTVAGGGELFF.

The chain has TRBV7-2 and TRBJ2-7; 9 bases agree with TRBD1. Germline V CDR1 and CDR2: SGHTA, FQGNSA. Trimming cost V 10 bases and J 5 bases; bases outside gene matches: 12. CDR3 length: 14 residues. The CDR3 bases are TGTGCCACCCTCCGGGGGGACAGGGTCCACGAGCAGTACTTC. It translates to CATLRGDRVHEQYF.

This clone turned up a few times. This rearrangement joins TRBV27 to TRBJ1-1; 10 bases fit TRBD1. Germline V gene sequence: CDR1 MNHEY, CDR2 SMNVEV (reference sequence). The CDR3 consists of 14 residues. The ends lost 2 bases at V and 4 bases at J; junction bases unmatched: 1. Here the CDR3 reads CASSLGTGVTEAFF. The CDR3 DNA is TGTGCCAGCAGTTTAGGGACAGGGGTCACTGAAGCTTTCTTT.

The chain combines TRBV4-1 with TRBJ2-1; D unresolved. V lost 5 bases to trimming and J lost 4 bases, with 12 bases between them. Germline V gene sequence: CDR1 MGHRA, CDR2 YSYEKL. There are 14 residues in the CDR3. This CDR3 is CASSSYIGYNEQFF. CDR3 DNA: TGCGCCAGCAGCTCTTACATTGGTTACAATGAGCAGTTCTTC.

The V gene is TRBV28, the J gene TRBJ2-3, with TRBD2 matching over 11 bases. Losses at the gene ends were 2 bases for V and 1 base for J; bases not matched to a gene: 5. The CDR3 is 17 amino acids. Germline V CDR1 and CDR2: MDHEN, SYDVKM. The CDR3 loop is CASSLGTSGVGTDTQYF. The CDR3 region has the DNA TGTGCCAGCAGTTTAGGGACTAGCGGTGTTGGCACAGATACGCAGTATTTT.

As DNA, the CDR3 is TGTGCCAGCAAACCTGGGTCTAGCGGCACCGGGGAGCTGTTTTTT. It specifies CASKPGSSGTGELFF. V is TRBV9 and J is TRBJ2-2, with TRBD2 matching 7 bases. Trimming at V came to 6 bases and at J to 4 bases, leaving 9 bases not matched to a gene. Per the germline V gene, CDR1 is SGDLS and CDR2 is YYNGEE. The CDR3 consists of 15 residues.

V is TRBV21-1 and J is TRBJ1-5; the DNA was not used to check the table's D call, TRBD1. TRBV21-1 corresponds to a pseudogene. This CDR3 is 18 amino acids long. CDR3 loop: CASSKNRWDRQGNQPQHF. DNA for the CDR3: TGTGCCAGCAGCAAAAACCGTTGGGACAGACAGGGGAATCAGCCCCAGCATTTT.

The J gene is TRBJ2-1, the V gene TRBV5-1; 9 bases are a match to TRBD2. The J segment lost 6 bases and the V segment lost 0 bases, leaving 4 bases of the junction unmatched. Germline-derived CDR1 and CDR2 are SGHRS and YFSETQ. The CDR3 sequence is 15 residues long. The CDR3 DNA follows: TGCGCCAGCAGCTTGGCGGGCGGGAGGGCCAATGAGCAGTTCTTC. It translates to CASSLAGGRANEQFF.

The chain has TRBV30 and TRBJ2-3, with TRBD2 identical over 7 bases. Germline CDR1 is GTSNPN and CDR2 is SVGIG (reference sequence). The CDR3 is 12 residues long. V was pared by 5 bases and J by 4 bases, with 3 bases of the junction left unmatched. The CDR3 here is CAWVGRADTQYF. The CDR3 DNA reads TGTGCCTGGGTGGGGAGGGCAGATACGCAGTATTTT.